These 13 T cell receptor beta chains originate from one sample sequenced in a study of T-cell reconstitution after alpha-beta-depleted transplantation in children. Unique molecular identifiers featured in how the TCRbeta library was prepared. One entry per CDR3 protein results from TCRdb running MiXCR on the PCR reads. The profile covers fewer than 700,000 distinct CDR3 sequences, with around 13% appearing a single time and 2.2% taken by the ten largest. The sequences come from PBMCs, mostly from graft donor cells, collected 360 days after TCRalphabeta/CD19-depleted stem cell transplant. The receptors derive from a male patient aged 5 to 17 who had a stem cell transplant for acute myeloid leukemia, so the T cells may come from the graft donor.

This clonotype was counted a few times. The CDR3 DNA reads as TGTGCCAGCAGCGTAGGAGGGGCGAGCACAGATACGCAGTATTTT. Its translation is CASSVGGASTDTQYF. The genes are TRBV9 and TRBJ2-3, with D tentatively TRBD1 or TRBD2 (5 bases each). Germline lookup yields CDR1 SGDLS and CDR2 YYNGEE. CDR3 length: 15 residues. V lost 0 bases and J lost 0, with 8 bases in between.

The chain has TRBV6-2 or TRBV6-3 and TRBJ2-7; 10 bases line up with TRBD2. Trimming at V came to 6 bases and at J to 2 bases, leaving 7 bases not matched to a gene. This CDR3 has 15 residues. CDR1 is MNHEY and CDR2 is SVGEGT in the germline V gene. The CDR3 region has the DNA TGTGCCAGCAGCCCTCTACTAGCGGGACCCTACGAGCAGTACTTC. Translating it yields CASSPLLAGPYEQYF.

The chain has TRBV6-2 or TRBV6-3 and TRBJ2-2; 12 nucleotides match TRBD2. From germline, CDR1 is MNHEY and CDR2 SVGEGT. V dropped 2 bases and J dropped 0; count of bases not matched to a gene: 10. This CDR3 is 20 amino acids long. The CDR3 DNA is TGTGCCAGCAGTTACCCTTTACTAGCGGGAGGCCACACGAACACCGGGGAGCTGTTTTTT. This gives the protein CASSYPLLAGGHTNTGELFF.

The rearrangement joins TRBV6-1 to TRBJ2-7; 16 positions match TRBD2. The length of the CDR3 is 16 residues. The junction had 5 bases not matched to a gene; V was cut back by 5 bases and J by 4 bases. CDR1 is MNHNS, CDR2 SASEGT, per germline. The CDR3 is CASSRGTSGRAYEQYF. The CDR3 DNA reads TGTGCCAGCAGTAGAGGGACTAGCGGGAGGGCGTACGAGCAGTACTTC.

This clonotype was observed a handful of times. The V gene is TRBV4-3, the J gene TRBJ2-7, with 9 nucleotides matching TRBD2. The CDR3 is made up of 15 amino acids. V gave up 0 bases and J gave up 4 bases; unmatched junction bases: 4. The germline gives CDR1 LGHNA, CDR2 YSLEER. The CDR3 DNA follows: TGCGCCAGCAGCCAAGAGACTAGCGGAGGGTACGAGCAGTACTTC. It translates to CASSQETSGGYEQYF.

This clonotype was observed a handful of times. Written as DNA, the CDR3 is TGTGCCAGCAGCCCCAGGACTAGCGGGAGTACCTTTACCAATTCCTACAATGAGCAGTTCTTC. It yields the protein CASSPRTSGSTFTNSYNEQFF. This sequence joins TRBV5-6 and TRBJ2-1; 13 bases are shared with TRBD2. The CDR3 is 21 amino acids. V was pared by 4 bases and J by 1 base, with 17 bases of the junction left unmatched. The germline V gene encodes CDR1 SGHDT and CDR2 YYEEEE.

The chain couples TRBV6-2 or TRBV6-3 to TRBJ1-1; TRBD1 agrees at 8 bases. This CDR3 comprises 15 residues. Germline V gene lookup returns CDR1 MNHEY and CDR2 SVGEGT. V trimming: 6 bases; J trimming: 7 bases; junction bases outside the gene matches: 13. In DNA, the CDR3 is TGTGCCAGCAGCGCATACGGGACAGGTGGATTTGAAGCTTTCTTT. Amino acids: CASSAYGTGGFEAFF.

This clonotype has at least ten counts. V usage is TRBV28 and J usage is TRBJ1-6; D gene uncertain. The CDR3 length is 13 residues. Trimming shortened V by 5 bases and J by 6 bases, and 8 bases separated the two germline ends. Looked up from germline, CDR1 is MDHEN and CDR2 is SYDVKM. CDR3: CASSPPSNSPLHF. The CDR3 nucleotides are TGTGCCAGCAGTCCACCATCTAATTCACCCCTCCACTTT. Based on the CDR3 plus reference TRBV28 and TRBJ1-6, the full variable domain is DVKVTQSSRYLVKRTGEKVFLECVQDMDHENMFWYRQDPGLGLRLIYFSYDVKMKEKGDIPEGYSVSREKKERFSLILESASTNQTSMYLCASSPPSNSPLHFGNGTRLTVT.

The chain couples TRBV4-3 to TRBJ2-7, with D possibly matching TRBD1 (6 bases). Trimming pared 1 base from V and 0 bases from J, leaving 13 bases between. The germline CDR1 and CDR2 sequences are LGHNA and YSLEER. CDR3 length: 16 residues. CDR3 loop: CASSQAEKTGSYEQYF. The DNA for the CDR3 is TGCGCCAGCAGCCAAGCGGAGAAGACAGGCTCCTACGAGCAGTACTTC.

This clonotype has a count of ten or more. The rearrangement joins TRBV6-5 to TRBJ2-7; D possibly corresponds to TRBD2 (6 bases). CDR1 is MNHEY and CDR2 is SVGAGI in the germline V gene. V was pared by 1 base and J by 1 base, with 14 bases between. There are 16 residues in the CDR3. The DNA for the CDR3 is TGTGCCAGCAGTTACTTCCCTCGGGAGTTATCCTACGAGCAGTACTTC. This translates into CASSYFPRELSYEQYF.

The J gene is TRBJ2-1, the V gene TRBV24-1; tentatively, D is TRBD2 (5 bases). The CDR3 loop spans 14 amino acids. Germline V gene data show CDR1 as KGHDR and CDR2 as SFDVKD. V was shortened by 0 bases and J by 9 bases, with 11 bases between the two germline ends. CDR3 loop: CATSDLGPRGEQFF. Here the CDR3 DNA reads TGTGCCACCAGTGATTTGGGCCCCCGGGGTGAGCAGTTCTTC.

The chain combines TRBV6-4 with TRBJ2-5; 11 bases agree with TRBD2. Looked up from germline, CDR1 is MRHNA and CDR2 is SNTAGT. This CDR3 has 17 residues. Unmatched junction bases numbered 6, after V lost 3 bases and J lost 0 bases. The CDR3 reads CASSDGLAGPYQETQYF. As DNA, the CDR3 is TGTGCCAGCAGTGATGGACTAGCGGGCCCGTACCAAGAGACCCAGTACTTC.

This clonotype was counted a few times. The chain is built from TRBV12-5 and TRBJ2-1; unclear D gene. The CDR3 contains 14 residues. V was trimmed by 1 base and J by 7 bases, leaving 11 bases between them. The germline CDR1 and CDR2 sequences are LGHNT and FRNRAP. CDR3 in amino acids: CASGLGSDANEQFF. The CDR3 DNA reads as TGTGCTAGTGGTTTGGGCTCGGACGCAAATGAGCAGTTCTTC.